The next 26 T cell receptor beta chains were all read from a single sample in a study of blood T cell repertoires in COVID-19 (dated by TCRdb to 2018 to 2021). The library was obtained by the immunoSEQ multiplex PCR assay. Sourced from immuneACCESS, this table was stored by TCRdb with only in-frame sequences that have V and J called. A share of the clones is absent; for the studies checked, an unresolved V gene accounts for under half, and the remainder has no known explanation. The sample includes fewer than 45,000 clones, with roughly nine tenths observed a single time. Jointly, the top ten make up 15% to 17% of the sample. Sequencing was done on a sample of peripheral blood. These TCRs come from a young woman in a cohort sampled during active COVID-19.

The chain joins TRBV7-2 to TRBJ2-2; 9 positions match TRBD2. Germline V gene lookup returns CDR1 SGHTA and CDR2 FQGNSA. Trimming took 0 bases from V and 1 from J; bases not matched to a gene: 0. The CDR3 has 16 residues. As DNA, the CDR3 is TGTGCCAGCAGCTTAGCTAGCGGGAGGAACACCGGGGAGCTGTTTTTT. The encoded protein is CASSLASGRNTGELFF.

The chain joins TRBV29-1 to TRBJ1-3, with 12 bases aligning to TRBD1. Germline V CDR1 and CDR2: SQVTM, ANQGSEA. The CDR3 sequence is 17 residues long. Germline trimming cut 7 bases from V and 3 bases from J; bases unmatched to any gene: 13. The CDR3 DNA follows: TGCAGCGCCTTACCCGGGACAGGGGGCGCGGATGGAAACACCATATATTTT. Its protein is CSALPGTGGADGNTIYF.

This rearrangement joins TRBV28 to TRBJ2-3; unclear D gene. The CDR3 length is 15 residues. Trimming stripped 1 base from V and 2 bases from J, with 10 bases between. The germline V gene encodes CDR1 MDHEN and CDR2 SYDVKM. The CDR3 here is CASSLSRLNTDTQYF. CDR3 DNA: TGTGCCAGCAGTTTATCAAGACTGAACACAGATACGCAGTATTTT.

This clone is a singleton in its sample. V usage is TRBV13 and J usage is TRBJ2-1; D remains unclear. Germline CDR1 reads PRHDT; CDR2 reads FYEKMQ (reference sequence). The germline V and J ends were trimmed by 2 bases and 4 bases, with 12 bases remaining between them. This CDR3 spans 15 amino acids. The chain's CDR3 is CASSLTRGTYNEQFF. Written as DNA, the CDR3 is TGTGCCAGCAGCTTAACGAGAGGTACTTACAATGAGCAGTTCTTC. Full variable domain (rest looked up from reference TRBV13 and TRBJ2-1): AAGVIQSPRHLIKEKRETATLKCYPIPRHDTVYWYQQGPGQDPQFLISFYEKMQSDKGSIPDRFSAQQFSDYHSELNMSSLELGDSALYFCASSLTRGTYNEQFFGPGTRLTVL.

This chain uses TRBV27 with TRBJ2-1; D is unresolved. The CDR3 covers 15 residues. With 3 bases removed from V and 0 bases from J, the gap between germline ends came to 9 bases. Per the germline V gene, CDR1 is MNHEY and CDR2 is SMNVEV (reference sequence). CDR3 nucleotide sequence: TGTGCCAGCAGTTTGGGCGCCAGCTCCTACAATGAGCAGTTCTTC. It is translated as CASSLGASSYNEQFF.

The chain recombines TRBV6-1 with TRBJ1-1; D is unclear. Trimming pared 2 bases from V and 6 bases from J, leaving 13 bases between. Germline CDR1 reads MNHNS; CDR2 reads SASEGT. The CDR3 is 14 amino acids. CDR3 sequence (DNA): TGTGCCAGCAGTGAAATTATGATGAGTTCTGAAGCTTTCTTT. Protein sequence: CASSEIMMSSEAFF.

This clone was counted only a few times. The chain is built from TRBV3-1 (or the pseudogene TRBV3-2) and TRBJ2-7, with TRBD2 identical over 13 bases. The CDR3 sequence is 14 residues long. CDR1 and CDR2 (germline): LGHDT, YNNKEL (reference sequence). V shed 3 bases, J shed 8 bases, and the junction held 4 bases outside the gene matches. The CDR3 region is CASSQGLAGLKQYF. DNA for the CDR3: TGTGCCAGCAGCCAGGGACTAGCGGGATTGAAGCAGTACTTC.

The V call is TRBV4-1, the J call TRBJ2-7, with 11 bases aligning to TRBD2. The length of the CDR3 is 16 residues. The trim removed 1 base at V and 5 bases at J, leaving 7 bases unmatched. Germline CDR1 MGHRA, CDR2 YSYEKL. This CDR3 is CASSQGVAGGQNEQYF. The CDR3 DNA is TGCGCCAGCAGCCAAGGGGTAGCGGGAGGGCAGAACGAGCAGTACTTC.

The chain carries TRBV6-5 and TRBJ1-2, with 7 bases identical to TRBD1. The CDR3 sequence is 15 residues long. V shed 2 bases and J 8 bases; nucleotides not matched to a gene: 11. From germline, CDR1 is MNHEY and CDR2 SVGAGI. Here the CDR3 DNA reads TGTGCCAGCAGTTACCAACAGGGGCCCCGAGGGGGCTACACCTTC. This sequence encodes CASSYQQGPRGGYTF.

The V and J genes are TRBV6-2 or TRBV6-3 and TRBJ2-5; D gene unclear. CDR1 is MNHEY, CDR2 SVGEGT, per germline. V was trimmed by 4 bases and J by 0 bases, leaving 9 bases between them. The CDR3 is 14 residues long. In DNA form, the CDR3 reads TGTGCCAGCAGTTTGTGGCACAACCAAGAGACCCAGTACTTC. Translating gives CASSLWHNQETQYF.

The DNA of the CDR3 is TGTGCCAGCAGCTTAGATAACCCTAGCCTAGGGGGCGAGCAGTACTTC. Translating gives CASSLDNPSLGGEQYF. The V gene is TRBV11-2, the J gene TRBJ2-7; maybe TRBD1 (6 bases). The CDR3 length is 16 residues. Trimming removed 0 bases at V and 6 bases at J, with 18 bases between. Germline loops: CDR1 SGHAT, CDR2 FQNNGV.

This sequence joins TRBV6-2 or TRBV6-3 and TRBJ2-1, with TRBD1 identical over 9 bases. V was clipped by 5 bases and J by 8 bases; unmatched bases: 7. The CDR3 totals 14 residues. The germline gives CDR1 MNHEY, CDR2 SVGEGT. The CDR3 nucleotides read TGTGCCAGCAGTGGCGGGACAGGGCGGCATGAGCAGTTCTTC. Protein product: CASSGGTGRHEQFF.

The rearrangement joins TRBV5-4 to TRBJ1-5; D may be TRBD1 (6 bases). V dropped 2 bases and J dropped 6 bases, with 12 bases sitting between them. Germline V gene sequence: CDR1 SGHNT, CDR2 YYREEE (reference sequence). There are 14 residues in the CDR3. Here the CDR3 DNA reads TGTGCCAGCAGCTTATTTGGGGGCGGTCAGCCCCAGCATTTT. Protein sequence: CASSLFGGGQPQHF.

V and J are TRBV2 and TRBJ1-5; D is uncertain. Germline CDR1 SNHLY, CDR2 FYNNEI. CDR3 length equals 15 residues. V was pared by 4 bases and J by 4 bases, with 14 bases between. The DNA of the CDR3 is TGTGCCAGCAGTGTAGAAGGAGGGTATAATCAGCCCCAGCATTTT. It specifies CASSVEGGYNQPQHF.

The rearrangement uses TRBV7-2 and TRBJ2-1; D not resolved. In germline, CDR1 is SGHTA, CDR2 FQGNSA. The V and J ends lost 1 base and 0 bases respectively, with 13 bases between them. The CDR3 has 17 amino acids. CDR3: CASSLDGSLSSYNEQFF. In nucleotides, the CDR3 is TGTGCCAGCAGCTTAGATGGTAGCCTGAGCTCCTACAATGAGCAGTTCTTC.

V and J are TRBV2 and TRBJ1-1; no definite D call. There are 16 residues in the CDR3. Germline V CDR1 and CDR2: SNHLY, FYNNEI. V lost 6 bases and J lost 1, with 18 bases in between. DNA of the CDR3: TGTGCCAGCAGCCCCATTTCGCGCCGACAGAACACTGAAGCTTTCTTT. This sequence encodes CASSPISRRQNTEAFF.

This chain links TRBV28 with TRBJ1-1; 8 bases line up with TRBD1. Germline loops: CDR1 MDHEN, CDR2 SYDVKM. CDR3 length: 13 residues. The V segment lost 7 bases and the J segment 6 bases; nucleotides outside the gene matches: 7. CDR3 loop: CASTDAQGAEAFF. The DNA for the CDR3 is TGTGCCAGCACCGATGCACAGGGGGCTGAAGCTTTCTTT.

CDR3 protein: CASSLFGMGSEQYF. The DNA for the CDR3 is TGTGCCAGCAGTTTATTCGGGATGGGGTCCGAGCAGTACTTC. V and J are TRBV27 and TRBJ2-7, with D possibly matching TRBD2 (5 bases). CDR1 and CDR2 from the germline V gene are MNHEY and SMNVEV (reference sequence). This CDR3 spans 14 amino acids. Trimming removed 1 base at V and 6 bases at J, with 13 bases between.

The V call is TRBV29-1, the J call TRBJ1-1; TRBD1 agrees at 8 bases. CDR3 size: 13 residues. In germline, CDR1 is SQVTM, CDR2 ANQGSEA. The CDR3 is CSFRGRVLTEAFF. In DNA, the CDR3 is TGCAGTTTCAGGGGGCGCGTATTGACTGAAGCTTTCTTT. Full variable domain (rest looked up from reference TRBV29-1 and TRBJ1-1): SAVISQKPSRDICQRGTSLTIQCQVDSQVTMMFWYRQQPGQSLTLIATANQGSEATYESGFVIDKFPISRPNLTFSTLTVSNMSPEDSSIYLCSFRGRVLTEAFFGQGTRLTVV.

The J gene is TRBJ2-1, the V gene TRBV3-1 (or the pseudogene TRBV3-2); 13 nucleotides match TRBD2. V lost 0 bases to trimming and J lost 8 bases; unmatched junction nucleotides: 10. The CDR3 is 18 amino acids. Germline CDR1 reads LGHDT; CDR2 reads YNNKEL (reference sequence). The chain's CDR3 is CASSQDLIRLAGGDEQFF. The DNA for the CDR3 is TGTGCCAGCAGCCAAGATCTAATCAGACTAGCGGGAGGAGATGAGCAGTTCTTC.

The V call is TRBV11-3, the J call TRBJ2-3; no clear D. The germline V gene encodes CDR1 SGHNT and CDR2 YENEEA. Trimming shortened V by 2 bases and J by 2 bases, and 8 bases separated the two germline ends. The CDR3 has 14 amino acids. CDR3 DNA sequence: TGTGCCAGCAGCTTACGCGAGAACACAGATACGCAGTATTTT. Protein: CASSLRENTDTQYF.

The CDR3 coding sequence is TGTGCCAGCAGCCAGGCCGGGGTAGATACGCAGTATTTT. Translation gives CASSQAGVDTQYF. V and J are TRBV4-2 and TRBJ2-3, with D perhaps matching TRBD2 (5 bases). The CDR3 is 13 residues long. CDR1 and CDR2 (germline): LGHNA, YNFKEQ. Deletions cut 3 bases from V and 5 bases from J, with 9 bases between.

This chain links TRBV21-1 with TRBJ1-6. TRBV21-1 is tagged as a pseudogene. The CDR3 totals 15 residues. The CDR3 nucleotides read TGTGCCAGCAGCCCCCGGACTTGGGGAAATTCACCCCTCCACTTT. Translated: CASSPRTWGNSPLHF.

The chain recombines TRBV29-1 with TRBJ2-3; the D is unclear. Germline loops: CDR1 SQVTM, CDR2 ANQGSEA. V lost 1 base, J lost 5 bases, and 4 bases lay in between. The CDR3 totals 11 residues. The CDR3 loop reads CSVEAGDTQYF. In nucleotides, the CDR3 is TGCAGCGTTGAAGCCGGAGATACGCAGTATTTT.

The chain has TRBV11-2 and TRBJ2-7; tentative D call: TRBD1 (5 bases). The CDR3 covers 14 residues. Germline CDR1 SGHAT, CDR2 FQNNGV. Trimming left V 4 bases short and J 3 bases short, with 13 bases between. In DNA form, the CDR3 reads TGTGCCAGCAGCTCTGGGGCCGTGGGCTACGAGCAGTACTTC. Its protein product is CASSSGAVGYEQYF.

V gene TRBV6-5 combines with J gene TRBJ2-7, with TRBD2 as a possible D gene (5 bases). The germline V gene has CDR1 MNHEY and CDR2 SVGAGI. Trimming removed 2 bases at V and 7 bases at J, with 6 bases between. The CDR3 extends over 11 amino acids. CDR3 nucleotide sequence: TGTGCCAGCAGTTACAGAGGGGAGCAGTACTTC. Its translation is CASSYRGEQYF.